The rows below give T cell receptor beta chains drawn from one sample of a study of neurological immune-mediated disorders. TCRdb recomputed calls from the 5' RACE reads with MiXCR, one row per CDR3 protein. The repertoire holds tens of thousands of distinct CDR3 sequences, with around 5.8% as singletons. The specimen was CD4+ T cells from blood. The source is a woman in her late teens or twenties with multiple sclerosis. The CDR3 runs from the conserved cysteine through the conserved F or W. The D gene is left open where the match is weak. Clone size is not always given. Where it is, it says once, few, many or a class for expanded clones.

TRBD2 many TRBJ2-1 TRBV24-1 TGTGCCACCAGTGATCCAACTCTGGGACTAGCGGAGCAGTTCTTC CATSDPTLGLAEQFF
- many TRBJ1-2 TRBV20-1 TGCAGTGCTAGAGAAGCCTATGGCTACACCTTC CSAREAYGYTF
- many TRBJ2-1 TRBV7-2 TGTGCCAGCAGCTCCGGCTTCGGTAGCTACAATGAGCAGTTCTTC CASSSGFGSYNEQFF
- many TRBJ1-6 TRBV5-1 TGCGCCAGCAGCTTGGTTTCGACGCATAATAATTCACCCCTCCACTTT CASSLVSTHNNSPLHF
- - TRBJ1-1 TRBV30 TGTGCCTCCAGCAGGGGACTGAACACTGAAGCTTTCTTT CASSRGLNTEAFF
- many TRBJ2-1 TRBV21-1 TGTGCCAGCAGCAAAGAACCCAATGAGCAGTTCTTC CASSKEPNEQFF
TRBD1 many TRBJ1-1 TRBV4-3 TGCGCCAGCAGCCACCTAGACAGGGGGAACACTGAAGCTTTCTTT CASSHLDRGNTEAFF
TRBD2 - TRBJ2-3 TRBV7-8 TGTGCCAGCAGCTTAGCGGGACTATACACAGATACGCAGTATTTT CASSLAGLYTDTQYF
- few TRBJ2-3 TRBV3-1 TGTGCCAGCAGCCAAACTCTTAGCGACTCTAGCACAGATACGCAGTATTTT CASSQTLSDSSTDTQYF
TRBD1 few TRBJ1-5 TRBV7-2 TGTGCCAGCAGCTTACTACGACAGGGGGACGTTTTGGGCAATCAGCCCCAGCATTTT CASSLLRQGDVLGNQPQHF
- many TRBJ2-6 TRBV20-1 TGCAGTGCTAGAGGAGGGGATAGCTCTGGGGCCAACGTCCTGACTTTC CSARGGDSSGANVLTF
TRBD2 - TRBJ2-7 TRBV7-9 TGTGCCAGCAGCCGGACTAGCGGGGGATACGAGCAGTACTTC CASSRTSGGYEQYF
- few TRBJ2-1 TRBV5-5 TGTGCCAGCAGCTTGGCCAGAAACAATGAGCAGTTCTTC CASSLARNNEQFF
TRBD1 many TRBJ1-3 TRBV4-2 TGTGCCAGCAGCCAAGCTAACAGGGGGTATGGAAACACCATATATTTT CASSQANRGYGNTIYF
TRBD1 many TRBJ2-5 TRBV24-1 TGTGCCACCAGTGATTTAAAGGGGGCGTCGTTGGAGACCCAGTACTTC CATSDLKGASLETQYF